This passage covers 13 T cell receptor beta chains from one sample sequenced in a study of CD8 T cells in ankylosing spondylitis. Points from the study as a whole: A TCR beta motif of under ten highly homologous variants seemed to mark ankylosing spondylitis blood.

These receptors have no identified antigens. TCRdb reprocessed the 5' RACE reads via MiXCR and lists one record per CDR3 protein. This table has some 800,000 distinct CDR3 sequences, approximately 10% appearing once. The sequencing sample was made of blood, either unsorted or a sorted T cell fraction (not recorded which). The source of these receptors is a male donor with ankylosing spondylitis.

In this sample, this clonotype turned up a few times. The rearrangement links TRBV7-2 to TRBJ1-2; D possibly corresponds to TRBD1 (5 bases). The CDR3 has 11 amino acids. Trimming stripped 5 bases from V and 13 bases from J, with 14 bases between. Looked up from germline, CDR1 is SGHTA and CDR2 is FQGNSA. CDR3 coding DNA: TGTGCCAGCAGCCTTGACAGCCCACCCACCTTC. This codes for CASSLDSPPTF.

This clonotype showed up just a few times. The chain uses TRBV6-2 or TRBV6-3 and TRBJ1-2, with D maybe TRBD1 (6 bases). CDR1 is MNHEY, CDR2 SVGEGT, per germline. Trimming cost V 6 bases and J 4 bases, with 21 bases left between them. The CDR3 loop spans 16 amino acids. CDR3 sequence (DNA): TGTGCCAGCAGCAGTTATCCCCGGGACACATCCTATGGCTACACCTTC. This sequence encodes CASSSYPRDTSYGYTF.

This clonotype has just a few counts. The chain carries TRBV5-1 and TRBJ1-5; D gene ambiguous. The CDR3 covers 14 residues. V gave up 0 bases and J gave up 2 bases, with 6 bases separating them. Germline CDR1 is SGHRS and CDR2 is YFSETQ. CDR3 DNA sequence: TGCGCCAGCAGCTTGGGCAGCCGCAATCAGCCCCAGCATTTT. Encoded protein: CASSLGSRNQPQHF.

This clonotype was seen a few times. The rearrangement joins TRBV7-3 to TRBJ2-1, with 9 bases fitting TRBD2. The CDR3 is 15 residues long. Germline CDR1 SGHTA, CDR2 FQGTGA. V was clipped by 5 bases and J by 5 bases; unmatched bases: 7. The CDR3 DNA is TGTGCCAGCAGCCCGGGTAGCGGGGGCCACAATGAGCAGTTCTTC. Translated, it gives CASSPGSGGHNEQFF.

This chain connects TRBV12-3 or TRBV12-4 to TRBJ2-1; no firm D call. The CDR3 totals 15 residues. The germline V and J ends were trimmed by 2 bases and 3 bases, with 11 bases remaining between them. CDR3 nucleotide sequence: TGTGCCAGCAGTTTAAAATCAATTTACTACAATGAGCAGTTCTTC. Translating gives CASSLKSIYYNEQFF.

This clonotype appeared a few times. This rearrangement joins TRBV21-1 to TRBJ1-2; the table's D call, TRBD1, was not checked against the DNA. TRBV21-1 constitutes a pseudogene. This CDR3 is built from 14 residues. DNA of the CDR3: TGTGCCAGCAGCAAAGGGACCGCCAGGGATGGCTACACCTTC. It codes for CASSKGTARDGYTF.

This clonotype was counted a few times. V is TRBV28 and J is TRBJ2-7, with TRBD2 as a possible D gene (6 bases). Trimming cost V 5 bases and J 3 bases, with 14 bases left between them. The CDR3 is 14 amino acids. Germline V gene lookup returns CDR1 MDHEN and CDR2 SYDVKM. The CDR3 DNA sequence: TGTGCCAGCAGTCACACGCTCGGGGGCTACGAGCAGTACTTC. Protein: CASSHTLGGYEQYF.

This clonotype was counted only a few times. This sequence joins TRBV5-1 and TRBJ1-3; D may be TRBD1 (5 bases). The CDR3 sequence is 18 residues long. Germline V gene data show CDR1 as SGHRS and CDR2 as YFSETQ. The V gene lost 0 bases and the J gene lost 0 bases, with 16 bases spanning the gap. The CDR3 DNA reads TGCGCCAGCAGCTTGGTCGGGCAGGGTCCTCCCTCTGGAAACACCATATATTTT. It is translated as CASSLVGQGPPSGNTIYF.

Only a few counts were recorded for this clonotype. Being one base from a much bigger clone, this may be a read error. The chain recombines TRBV12-3 or TRBV12-4 with TRBJ1-1, with D possibly TRBD1 on 5 matching bases. This CDR3 region has 13 residues. The ends were cut back, 3 bases at V and 4 bases at J, with 9 bases in the middle. CDR3: CASSFGGSTEAFF. The CDR3, as DNA: TGTGCCAGCAGTTTTGGGGGGAGCACTGAAGCTTTCTTT.

The chain uses TRBV4-3 and TRBJ1-2; TRBD1 is a possible D gene (5 bases). Germline assignment: CDR1 LGHNA and CDR2 YSLEER. This CDR3 comprises 19 residues. Between the trimmed V and J ends, which lost 0 bases and 4 bases, there was a span of 24 bases. Here the CDR3 reads CASSQDRSQSSDGAYGYTF. Here the CDR3 DNA reads TGCGCCAGCAGCCAAGATCGTTCGCAGAGCTCCGATGGGGCCTATGGCTACACCTTC.

In its sample, this clonotype was seen a few times. V usage is TRBV4-3 and J usage is TRBJ1-1, with 9 nucleotides matching TRBD1. V was clipped by 3 bases and J by 5 bases; unmatched bases: 13. This CDR3 is 17 amino acids long. Germline CDR1 LGHNA, CDR2 YSLEER. The CDR3 DNA is TGCGCCAGCAGCCAGGAGGGGGTACAGGGGGCATGGACTGAAGCTTTCTTT. Amino acid sequence: CASSQEGVQGAWTEAFF.

The chain has TRBV20-1 and TRBJ2-3; 11 nucleotides line up with TRBD2. The CDR3 consists of 14 residues. Germline V gene lookup returns CDR1 DFQATT and CDR2 SNEGSKA (reference sequence). Trimming took 7 bases from V and 6 from J; bases not matched to a gene: 9. CDR3 in DNA: TGCAGTGTTCGTAGCGGGGGGGCTGGGGATACGCAGTATTTT. Translating it yields CSVRSGGAGDTQYF.

This chain uses TRBV20-1 with TRBJ2-3; 14 bases are a match to TRBD2. V dropped 6 bases and J dropped 6; count of bases not matched to a gene: 11. Looked up from germline, CDR1 is DFQATT and CDR2 is SNEGSKA (reference sequence). The CDR3 has 16 amino acids. CDR3 loop: CSAPTSGRALGDTQYF. CDR3 sequence (DNA): TGCAGTGCACCGACTAGCGGGAGGGCCCTCGGCGATACGCAGTATTTT.